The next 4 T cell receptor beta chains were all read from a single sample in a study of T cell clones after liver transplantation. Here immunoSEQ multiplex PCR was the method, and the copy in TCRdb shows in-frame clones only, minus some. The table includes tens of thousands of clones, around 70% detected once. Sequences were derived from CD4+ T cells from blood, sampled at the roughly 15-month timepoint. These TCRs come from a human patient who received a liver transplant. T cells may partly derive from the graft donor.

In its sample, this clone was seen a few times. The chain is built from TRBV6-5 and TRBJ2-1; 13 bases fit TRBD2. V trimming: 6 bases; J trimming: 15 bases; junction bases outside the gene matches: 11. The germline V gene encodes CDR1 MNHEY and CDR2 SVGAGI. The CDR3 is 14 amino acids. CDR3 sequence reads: CASRPRRTSGSWFF. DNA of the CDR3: TGTGCCAGCAGACCCAGAAGGACTAGCGGGAGTTGGTTCTTC.

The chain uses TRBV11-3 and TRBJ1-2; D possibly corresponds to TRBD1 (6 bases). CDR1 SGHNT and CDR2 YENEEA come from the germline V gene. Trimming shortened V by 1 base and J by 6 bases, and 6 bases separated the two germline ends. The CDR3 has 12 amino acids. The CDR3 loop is CASSLGQDGYTF. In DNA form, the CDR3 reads TGTGCCAGCAGCTTAGGACAGGATGGCTACACCTTC.

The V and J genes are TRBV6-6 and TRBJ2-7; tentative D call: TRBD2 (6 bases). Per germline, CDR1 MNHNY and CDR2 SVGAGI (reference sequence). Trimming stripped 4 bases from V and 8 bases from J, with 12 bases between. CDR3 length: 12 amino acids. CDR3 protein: CASSSGDSKQYF. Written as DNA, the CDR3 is TGTGCCAGCAGTTCGGGGGATTCTAAGCAGTACTTC.

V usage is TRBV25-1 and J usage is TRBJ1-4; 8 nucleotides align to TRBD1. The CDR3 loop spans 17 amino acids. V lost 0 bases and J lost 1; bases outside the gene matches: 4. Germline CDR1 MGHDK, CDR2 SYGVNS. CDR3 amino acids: CASSEYMTGVTNEKLFF. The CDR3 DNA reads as TGTGCCAGCAGTGAATATATGACAGGGGTAACTAATGAAAAACTGTTTTTT.